These 23 T cell receptor beta chains originate from one sample sequenced in a study of blood T cell repertoires in COVID-19 (dated by TCRdb to about 2020). The method was the immunoSEQ multiplex PCR assay. TCRdb's version of the immuneACCESS table is confined to in-frame rearrangements and falls short of the full clone set. An unresolved V gene accounts for under half of the shortfall where checked; the remainder is of unknown origin. The sample table contains 45,000 to 50,000 clones; only one count was recorded for more than 80% of them. The ten largest account for approximately 7.6% of the sample. The sample comprised peripheral blood. These receptors all come from a man older than 75 in a cohort sampled during active COVID-19.

The V call is TRBV24-1, the J call TRBJ1-4; D may be TRBD1 (6 bases). The CDR3 runs 15 residues. Germline V gene data show CDR1 as KGHDR and CDR2 as SFDVKD. The V end lost 4 bases, the J end lost 6 bases, and 14 bases lay between the germline ends. CDR3 nucleotide sequence: TGTGCCACCAGTGACCCCGGACAGAAGGATGAAAAACTGTTTTTT. Amino acid sequence: CATSDPGQKDEKLFF.

The rearrangement uses TRBV28 and TRBJ1-5; a possible D gene is TRBD1 (6 bases). V lost 7 bases and J lost 7, with 20 bases in between. From germline, CDR1 is MDHEN and CDR2 SYDVKM. The CDR3 totals 15 residues. DNA of the CDR3: TGTGCCAGCATCGGAACAGGGCTTAGAAGACAGCCCCAGCATTTT. Its protein is CASIGTGLRRQPQHF.

The V gene is TRBV2, the J gene TRBJ1-1; tentative D call: TRBD1 (5 bases). V was shortened by 6 bases and J by 1 base, with 15 bases between the two germline ends. Looked up from germline, CDR1 is SNHLY and CDR2 is FYNNEI. The CDR3 is 15 amino acids. This chain's CDR3 is CASRTGGWANTEAFF. The CDR3 DNA reads TGTGCCAGCAGGACTGGGGGGTGGGCGAACACTGAAGCTTTCTTT.

This clone was recorded only once. V and J are TRBV9 and TRBJ2-7; tentatively, D is TRBD2 (6 bases). The CDR3 loop spans 15 amino acids. In germline, CDR1 is SGDLS, CDR2 YYNGEE. With 3 bases removed from V and 2 bases from J, the gap between germline ends came to 15 bases. In DNA form, the CDR3 reads TGTGCCAGCAGCGGTTCCGGGACTTCGACCTACGAGCAGTACTTC. It codes for CASSGSGTSTYEQYF.

V and J are TRBV4-1 and TRBJ2-7, with TRBD2 as a possible D gene (6 bases). Germline V gives CDR1 MGHRA, CDR2 YSYEKL. V gave up 2 bases and J gave up 3 bases, with 20 bases separating them. The CDR3 contains 17 residues. The CDR3 sequence is CASSQTVGIAAFYEQYF. The DNA of the CDR3 is TGCGCCAGCAGCCAAACCGTGGGGATAGCGGCCTTCTACGAGCAGTACTTC.

The chain joins TRBV3-1 (or the pseudogene TRBV3-2) to TRBJ1-3; 7 positions agree with TRBD1. After removal of 4 bases from V and 0 bases from J, the junction contained 6 bases not matched to a gene. The CDR3 is 16 residues long. CDR1 is LGHDT and CDR2 is YNNKEL in the germline V gene (reference sequence). The CDR3 coding sequence is TGTGCCAGCAGCCGACAGGGATCAAGCTCTGGAAACACCATATATTTT. As protein: CASSRQGSSSGNTIYF.

J is TRBJ2-1 and V is TRBV6-2 or TRBV6-3, with TRBD2 identical over 11 bases. The CDR3 sequence is 17 residues long. Losses at the gene ends were 0 bases for V and 2 bases for J; bases not matched to a gene: 3. Germline values: CDR1 MNHEY, CDR2 SVGEGT. The CDR3 nucleotides read TGTGCCAGCAGTTACTCGACGGGACTAGCGGCCTACAATGAGCAGTTCTTC. This encodes CASSYSTGLAAYNEQFF.

The chain joins TRBV28 to TRBJ2-7; 11 nucleotides line up with TRBD2. Germline V gene sequence: CDR1 MDHEN, CDR2 SYDVKM. V lost 6 bases, J lost 6 bases, and 7 bases stayed unmatched. This CDR3 spans 14 amino acids. CDR3 sequence (DNA): TGTGCCAGCAGCAAACCTAGCGGGGGGCGCGAGCAGTACTTC. This encodes CASSKPSGGREQYF.

V gene TRBV29-1 combines with J gene TRBJ2-5, with TRBD1 as a possible D gene (6 bases). The CDR3 has 13 amino acids. V was shortened by 7 bases and J by 4 bases, with 16 bases between the two germline ends. From germline, CDR1 is SQVTM and CDR2 ANQGSEA. Here the CDR3 DNA reads TGCAGCGGTCACAGGGTTTCGGGAGAGACCCAGTACTTC. It specifies CSGHRVSGETQYF.

This sequence joins TRBV6-5 and TRBJ1-3; TRBD1 aligns across 7 bases. Germline V lookup: CDR1 MNHEY, CDR2 SVGAGI. This CDR3 has 15 residues. V was clipped by 2 bases and J by 2 bases; unmatched bases: 3. The CDR3 spells CASSYNRGTGNTIYF. CDR3 nucleotides: TGTGCCAGCAGTTACAACAGGGGTACTGGAAACACCATATATTTT.

In its sample, this clone was seen once. V usage is TRBV19 and J usage is TRBJ1-3; no definite D call. CDR3 length: 15 residues. CDR1 and CDR2 from the germline V gene are LNHDA and SQIVND (reference sequence). The ends were cut back, 5 bases at V and 2 bases at J, with 13 bases in the middle. This CDR3 is CASSSLEAAGNTIYF. The CDR3 region has the DNA TGTGCCAGTAGTTCTCTCGAGGCTGCTGGAAACACCATATATTTT.

V and J are TRBV30 and TRBJ2-2; D unclear. CDR3 length equals 13 residues. Trimming took off 2 bases at V and 2 bases at J, with 6 bases between the two ends. The germline CDR1 and CDR2 sequences are GTSNPN and SVGIG (reference sequence). DNA for the CDR3: TGTGCCTGGAGTTCGGTTAACACCGGGGAGCTGTTTTTT. This gives the protein CAWSSVNTGELFF.

The chain employs TRBV7-6 and TRBJ2-3; 8 bases map to TRBD2. The CDR3 extends over 16 amino acids. Germline V gene sequence: CDR1 SGHVS, CDR2 FNYEAQ. J lost 2 bases, V lost 6 bases, and 10 bases had no gene match. The CDR3, as DNA: TGTGCCAGCAGTACCGGGACTAGTGTAATCACAGATACGCAGTATTTT. It encodes CASSTGTSVITDTQYF. The variable domain in full, with the rest retrieved from reference TRBV7-6 and TRBJ2-3, is GAGVSQSPRYKVTKRGQDVALRCDPISGHVSLYWYRQALGQGPEFLTYFNYEAQQDKSGLPNDRFSAERPEGSISTLTIQRTEQRDSAMYRCASSTGTSVITDTQYFGPGTRLTVL.

This sequence joins TRBV15 and TRBJ2-7; 8 bases agree with TRBD2. This CDR3 comprises 13 residues. Germline V gene lookup returns CDR1 LNHNV and CDR2 YYDKDF (reference sequence). V trimming: 8 bases; J trimming: 2 bases; junction bases outside the gene matches: 5. The DNA of the CDR3 is TGTGCCACCCGGCGGGGGGAAGCCTACGAGCAGTACTTC. The encoded protein is CATRRGEAYEQYF.

The chain uses TRBV7-9 and TRBJ2-7; no clear D. Per the germline V gene, CDR1 is SEHNR and CDR2 is FQNEAQ (reference sequence). This CDR3 has 13 amino acids. Trimming left V 4 bases short and J 1 base short, with 8 bases between. The CDR3: CASSSTLSYEQYF. In DNA, the CDR3 is TGTGCCAGCAGCTCGACTCTTTCCTACGAGCAGTACTTC.

The genes are TRBV5-1 and TRBJ2-5, with D possibly being TRBD1 (6 bases). The CDR3 contains 14 residues. The V and J ends lost 0 bases and 4 bases respectively, with 10 bases between them. Germline V gene data show CDR1 as SGHRS and CDR2 as YFSETQ. CDR3 amino acids: CASSLAGRGETQYF. Here the CDR3 DNA reads TGCGCCAGCAGCTTGGCCGGCAGGGGAGAGACCCAGTACTTC.

V is TRBV24-1 and J is TRBJ1-2; D not resolved. This CDR3 has 12 amino acids. From germline, CDR1 is KGHDR and CDR2 SFDVKD. V lost 3 bases and J lost 3, with 4 bases in between. The CDR3 is CATSDLDYGYTF. CDR3 DNA sequence: TGTGCCACCAGTGATCTTGACTATGGCTACACCTTC.

The V gene is TRBV6-6, the J gene TRBJ2-1; weak D call: TRBD1 (5 bases). The CDR3 has 13 residues. V was clipped by 2 bases and J by 9 bases, with 11 bases between them. Germline-derived CDR1 and CDR2 are MNHNY and SVGAGI (reference sequence). The CDR3 region has the DNA TGTGCCAGCAGTTACGGGGCAGGCCTTGAGCAGTTCTTC. This encodes CASSYGAGLEQFF.

The rearrangement joins TRBV7-9 to TRBJ1-1; D is ambiguous. The germline V and J ends were trimmed by 3 bases and 0 bases, with 8 bases remaining between them. The CDR3 extends over 14 amino acids. In germline, CDR1 is SEHNR, CDR2 FQNEAQ (reference sequence). The CDR3 nucleotides are TGTGCCAGCAGCTTTAGTCAGGTGAACACTGAAGCTTTCTTT. This encodes CASSFSQVNTEAFF. Drawing the rest from reference TRBV7-9 and TRBJ1-1, the complete variable domain is DTGVSQNPRHKITKRGQNVTFRCDPISEHNRLYWYRQTLGQGPEFLTYFQNEAQLEKSRLLSDRFSAERPKGSFSTLEIQRTEQGDSAMYLCASSFSQVNTEAFFGQGTRLTVV.

The rearrangement joins TRBV1 to TRBJ2-3; the table assigns TRBD2, which was not confirmed against the DNA. TRBV1 is a listed pseudogene. This CDR3 contains 17 residues. CDR3 sequence: CTSSRPRKRGSTDTQYF. The DNA for the CDR3 is TGCACCAGCAGCCGCCCACGGAAGCGGGGTAGCACAGATACGCAGTATTTT.

In its sample, this clone was seen once. The chain combines TRBV28 with TRBJ2-3; tentatively, D is TRBD2 (5 bases). Germline-derived CDR1 and CDR2 are MDHEN and SYDVKM. CDR3 length equals 14 residues. The ends were cut back, 5 bases at V and 2 bases at J, with 11 bases in the middle. The CDR3 DNA reads as TGTGCCAGCAGTCCCCTACGGGACACAGATACGCAGTATTTT. This translates into CASSPLRDTDTQYF.

The genes are TRBV7-2 and TRBJ2-5; 12 bases are a match to TRBD2. The trim removed 5 bases at V and 4 bases at J, leaving 5 bases unmatched. The germline CDR1 and CDR2 sequences are SGHTA and FQGNSA. The CDR3 is 15 amino acids. CDR3 residues: CASSPTGLAGETQYF. The CDR3 DNA reads TGTGCCAGCAGCCCAACGGGACTAGCGGGAGAGACCCAGTACTTC. The complete variable domain, with remaining parts taken from reference TRBV7-2 and TRBJ2-5, reads GAGVSQSPSNKVTEKGKDVELRCDPISGHTALYWYRQSLGQGLEFLIYFQGNSAPDKSGLPSDRFSAERTGGSVSTLTIQRTQQEDSAVYLCASSPTGLAGETQYFGPGTRLLVL.

This chain uses TRBV16 with TRBJ2-7; 9 bases align to TRBD1. With V trimmed by 4 bases and J by 4 bases, 8 bases remained unmatched. This CDR3 is 15 amino acids long. Germline CDR1 KGHSY, CDR2 FQNENV. In nucleotides, the CDR3 is TGTGCCAGCAGCCGGAGCCGGGACAGGGTTTACGAGCAGTACTTC. It specifies CASSRSRDRVYEQYF. Using reference TRBV16 and TRBJ2-7 for the parts outside the CDR3, the full variable domain is GEEVAQTPKHLVRGEGQKAKLYCAPIKGHSYVFWYQQVLKNEFKFLISFQNENVFDETGMPKERFSAKCLPNSPCSLEIQATKLEDSAVYFCASSRSRDRVYEQYFGPGTRLTVT.